This passage covers 9 T cell receptor beta chains from one sample sequenced in a study of blood T cell repertoires in COVID-19. Sequenced by immunoSEQ multiplex PCR; TCRdb stores in-frame clones only, minus some. The data show 130,000 to 150,000 clones, roughly nine tenths seen once. Input material: peripheral blood. Receptors were obtained from a woman aged 55-70 years with active COVID-19.

The V call is TRBV6-2 or TRBV6-3, the J call TRBJ1-2; D is ambiguous. CDR3 size: 14 residues. The V and J ends lost 0 bases and 1 base respectively, with 6 bases between them. CDR1 is MNHEY and CDR2 is SVGEGT in the germline V gene. The CDR3 is CASSYSGVNYGYTF. CDR3 bases: TGTGCCAGCAGTTACTCCGGGGTTAACTATGGCTACACCTTC.

This sequence joins TRBV21-1 and TRBJ1-1. TRBV21-1 is a known pseudogene. CDR3 length: 15 amino acids. The CDR3 nucleotides read TGTGCCAGCAGCAAAGCGGACTCCAAGAACACTGAAGCTTTCTTT. Protein: CASSKADSKNTEAFF.

The genes are TRBV25-1 and TRBJ2-2; TRBD2 might be the D (5 bases). There are 14 residues in the CDR3. The germline V gene has CDR1 MGHDK and CDR2 SYGVNS. V lost 4 bases and J lost 0, with 6 bases in between. In nucleotides, the CDR3 is TGTGCCAGCAGTGGGCGGGCGAACACCGGGGAGCTGTTTTTT. Translating gives CASSGRANTGELFF. The variable domain in full, with the rest retrieved from reference TRBV25-1 and TRBJ2-2, is EADIYQTPRYLVIGTGKKITLECSQTMGHDKMYWYQQDPGMELHLIHYSYGVNSTEKGDLSSESTVSRIRTEHFPLTLESARPSHTSQYLCASSGRANTGELFFGEGSRLTVL.

This clone was observed once. The genes are TRBV5-4 and TRBJ1-3; no clear D. CDR1 SGHNT and CDR2 YYREEE come from the germline V gene (reference sequence). The CDR3 loop spans 15 amino acids. V was cut by 0 bases and J by 2 bases, with 9 bases left in between. CDR3 nucleotide sequence: TGTGCCAGCAGCTTGGGGGCCGTACCTGGAAACACCATATATTTT. Translation gives CASSLGAVPGNTIYF.

Written as DNA, the CDR3 is TGTGCCAGCAGCTTGGGCAGTCTTAGCAATCAGCCCCAGCATTTT. Its protein is CASSLGSLSNQPQHF. The chain uses TRBV5-6 and TRBJ1-5; D is ambiguous. The CDR3 runs to 15 residues. Germline V lookup: CDR1 SGHDT, CDR2 YYEEEE. With 0 bases removed from V and 0 bases from J, the gap between germline ends came to 7 bases. Using reference TRBV5-6 and TRBJ1-5 for the parts outside the CDR3, the full variable domain is DAGVTQSPTHLIKTRGQQVTLRCSPKSGHDTVSWYQQALGQGPQFIFQYYEEEERQRGNFPDRFSGHQFPNYSSELNVNALLLGDSALYLCASSLGSLSNQPQHFGDGTRLSIL.

The rearrangement joins TRBV6-1 to TRBJ1-4; 7 bases align to TRBD1. This CDR3 comprises 15 residues. J was trimmed by 4 bases and V by 1 base; bases with no gene match: 3. Germline V gene lookup returns CDR1 MNHNS and CDR2 SASEGT. The CDR3 region is CASSEGDRNNEKLFF. The CDR3 nucleotides read TGTGCCAGCAGTGAAGGGGACAGAAATAATGAAAAACTGTTTTTT.

V is TRBV6-5 and J is TRBJ2-7, with TRBD1 identical over 8 bases. Germline CDR1 and CDR2: MNHEY and SVGAGI. V lost 4 bases to trimming and J lost 3 bases; unmatched junction nucleotides: 8. The CDR3 is 15 residues long. The CDR3 bases are TGTGCCAGCAGTTCCTCTTTCAGGGGGCTCTACGAGCAGTACTTC. It yields the protein CASSSSFRGLYEQYF.

DNA for the CDR3: TGTGCCAGCAGCTTGGTAGTGGGGGGGGCTAGGAGCGAGCAGTACTTC. Translated: CASSLVVGGARSEQYF. The chain combines TRBV5-5 with TRBJ2-7; possibly TRBD2 for D (7 bases). Germline CDR1 reads SGHKS; CDR2 reads YYEKEE (reference sequence). V lost 0 bases and J 6 bases, leaving 19 bases between the germline ends. This CDR3 has 16 amino acids.

The V gene is TRBV9, the J gene TRBJ2-3; 8 nucleotides line up with TRBD2. The CDR3 contains 16 residues. The ends lost 0 bases at V and 4 bases at J; junction bases unmatched: 7. The germline V gene encodes CDR1 SGDLS and CDR2 YYNGEE. CDR3: CASSVDTGLVSDTQYF. The CDR3, as DNA: TGTGCCAGCAGCGTAGATACGGGACTAGTTTCAGATACGCAGTATTTT.